The sample holds a few counts of the clone carrying this TCR beta chain. Its antigen is not identified. Sample-barcoded 5' priming and a J-beta primer mix drove a second PCR of roughly 7 to 11 cycles. All cDNA molecules were each tagged by a template-switch adaptor with 12 random nucleotides. Via MiXCR, TCRdb re-called the 5' RACE reads, giving one row per CDR3 protein. Of about 900,000 distinct CDR3 sequences listed, roughly 50% are singletons. V was cut by 0 bases and J by 11 bases, with 14 bases left in between. The germline V gene has CDR1 SGDLS and CDR2 YYNGEE. CDR3 length: 13 amino acids. This entry is derived from a study of blood T cells in healthy people across ages. Regarding the study as a whole: Roughly linearly, TCR beta diversity per million T cells fell as age increased. Possibly, changes in expanded clonotypes were confounded because donor CMV status was unknown.

It was roughly 10 milliliters of peripheral blood that were drawn from each donor. The origin of this receptor is a man younger than 45 in good health. Sequencing was carried out using blood. This chain connects TRBV9 to TRBJ2-5; D perhaps matches TRBD1 (7 bases). The chain's CDR3 is CASSVEQGRKQYF. CDR3 DNA sequence: TGTGCCAGCAGCGTAGAACAGGGGAGGAAGCAGTACTTC.